The rows below give T cell receptor beta chains drawn from one sample of a study of blood T cell repertoires in COVID-19. Here immunoSEQ multiplex PCR was the method, and the copy in TCRdb shows in-frame clones only, minus some. This sample yields roughly 360,000 clones, of which approximately 88% are seen a single time; roughly 0.97% belongs to the top ten. Sequenced: PBMCs or T cells enriched from blood (not recorded which). The receptors originated from a woman aged 25 to 39 with acute COVID-19. CDR3s include the opening cysteine and the closing phenylalanine or tryptophan. A D gene is named only where the DNA matches it firmly. Some rows mark clone size as missing; the rest say once, few, many or name a class of expanded clone.

v_gene	d_gene	abundance	j_gene	CDR3aa	CDR3nt
TRBV5-1	-	once	TRBJ2-7	CASSKDIGWAPYEQYF	TGCGCCAGCAGTAAGGACATCGGCTGGGCCCCCTACGAGCAGTACTTC
TRBV18	-	-	TRBJ1-2	CASSTLPQADSGYTF	TGTGCCAGCTCGACGTTGCCACAAGCGGACAGTGGCTACACCTTC
TRBV5-1	-	-	TRBJ2-3	CASSPERQALFTDTQYF	TGCGCCAGCAGCCCCGAAAGGCAGGCCCTCTTCACAGATACGCAGTATTTT
TRBV18	TRBD1	-	TRBJ1-2	CASSPGQGTNYGYTF	TGTGCCAGCTCACCTGGACAGGGAACTAACTATGGCTACACCTTC
TRBV30	TRBD1	-	TRBJ1-1	CAWSSGTGITEAFF	TGTGCCTGGAGTAGTGGGACAGGGATAACTGAAGCTTTCTTT
TRBV15	TRBD1	-	TRBJ1-2	CATSRGTGLRDNYGYTF	TGTGCCACCAGCAGAGGGACAGGGTTGAGGGATAACTATGGCTACACCTTC
TRBV2	-	-	TRBJ1-5	CASSPGTNSNQPQHF	TGTGCCAGCAGTCCCGGGACAAATAGCAATCAGCCCCAGCATTTT
TRBV19	-	-	TRBJ2-1	CASSLRGAPASYNEQFF	TGTGCCAGTAGCCTCCGGGGAGCCCCAGCGTCCTACAATGAGCAGTTCTTC
TRBV12-5	TRBD2	-	TRBJ2-3	CASGSIAGTTDTQYF	TGTGCTAGTGGTTCCATAGCGGGAACCACAGATACGCAGTATTTT
TRBV9	-	-	TRBJ2-3	CASSAGERGSTDTQYF	TGTGCCAGCAGCGCGGGTGAACGGGGTAGCACAGATACGCAGTATTTT
TRBV7-9	-	-	TRBJ1-2	CASSPQGDYGYTF	TGTGCCAGCAGCCCACAGGGTGACTATGGCTACACCTTC
TRBV5-1	TRBD1	-	TRBJ1-3	CASSFEGAWGNTIYF	TGCGCCAGCAGCTTTGAGGGGGCGTGGGGAAACACCATATATTTT
TRBV19	-	-	TRBJ2-4	CASSIRDGTKNIQYF	TGTGCCAGTAGTATCAGGGATGGTACCAAAAACATTCAGTACTTC
TRBV18	TRBD2	once	TRBJ2-1	CASSQGLAPDEQFF	TGTGCCAGCTCACAAGGACTAGCGCCGGATGAGCAGTTCTTC
TRBV6-2/TRBV6-3	-	-	TRBJ2-3	CASSSAGEDTQYF	TGTGCCAGCAGTTCCGCCGGGGAAGATACGCAGTATTTT
TRBV10-2	TRBD1	-	TRBJ1-5	CASSEGQGYSNQPQHF	TGCGCCAGCAGTGAGGGACAGGGCTATAGCAATCAGCCCCAGCATTTT
TRBV29-1	-	-	TRBJ2-3	CSVDYLSTDTQYF	TGCAGCGTTGACTACCTAAGCACAGATACGCAGTATTTT
TRBV15	TRBD1	-	TRBJ1-6	CATSRDTPGQGALHF	TGTGCCACCAGCAGAGATACGCCGGGACAGGGGGCCCTCCACTTT
TRBV19	-	-	TRBJ2-6	CASSIRGFGANVLTF	TGTGCCAGTAGTATCCGAGGGTTTGGGGCCAACGTCCTGACTTTC
TRBV7-2	-	-	TRBJ2-1	CASSLPGGAGDEQFF	TGTGCCAGCAGCTTGCCGGGGGGCGCTGGGGATGAGCAGTTCTTC
TRBV10-1	TRBD1	-	TRBJ1-1	CASSDGTGKPRRAFF	TGCGCCAGCAGCGACGGGACAGGGAAGCCACGAAGAGCTTTCTTT
TRBV5-4	-	-	TRBJ1-1	CASSRRGSLNTEAFF	TGTGCCAGCAGCCGTAGGGGCAGCCTGAACACTGAAGCTTTCTTT
TRBV27	-	-	TRBJ2-7	CASSLSRGYEQYF	TGTGCCAGCAGTTTATCACGGGGCTACGAGCAGTACTTC
TRBV19	-	-	TRBJ2-7	CASSSSQGSEQYF	TGTGCCAGTAGTTCCTCACAGGGAAGTGAGCAGTACTTC
TRBV15	-	-	TRBJ1-5	CATSRGANQPQHF	TGTGCCACCAGCAGAGGGGCCAATCAGCCCCAGCATTTT
TRBV5-1	-	-	TRBJ2-3	CASSARGGQFRDTQYF	TGCGCCAGCAGCGCGCGGGGTGGTCAGTTTAGAGATACGCAGTATTTT
TRBV7-3	-	once	TRBJ2-3	CASSHSGDTQYF	TGTGCCAGCAGTCACTCCGGAGATACGCAGTATTTT
TRBV30	-	-	TRBJ2-1	CAGDRGNYNEQFF	TGTGCCGGAGACCGGGGGAACTACAATGAGCAGTTCTTC
TRBV6-4	TRBD2	-	TRBJ2-7	CASSAPSGANTYEQYF	TGTGCCAGCAGTGCGCCTAGCGGGGCGAATACCTACGAGCAGTACTTC
TRBV9	TRBD2	-	TRBJ2-1	CASSVVDGGALGNEQFF	TGTGCCAGCAGCGTAGTTGACGGGGGGGCACTAGGCAATGAGCAGTTCTTC
TRBV9	TRBD2	-	TRBJ2-3	CASSLTSGGQTDTQYF	TGTGCCAGCAGCTTGACTAGCGGGGGACAAACAGATACGCAGTATTTT
TRBV4-1	-	-	TRBJ2-1	CASSQVNQGYNEQFF	TGCGCCAGCAGCCAAGTTAACCAGGGCTACAATGAGCAGTTCTTC
TRBV30	TRBD1	-	TRBJ1-1	CAWSRTGLMNTEAFF	TGTGCCTGGAGTCGGACAGGGCTTATGAACACTGAAGCTTTCTTT
TRBV29-1	TRBD1	-	TRBJ1-2	CSAKRTGENGYTF	TGCAGCGCGAAAAGGACAGGGGAAAATGGCTACACCTTC
TRBV30	TRBD1	few	TRBJ1-6	CAWMSTGTGNSPLHF	TGTGCCTGGATGAGTACCGGGACAGGGAATTCACCCCTCCACTTT
TRBV9	-	once	TRBJ2-3	CASSARGESTDTQYF	TGTGCCAGCAGCGCTCGAGGAGAGAGCACAGATACGCAGTATTTT
TRBV19	-	once	TRBJ1-1	CASTSPDTEAFF	TGTGCCAGTACTAGTCCGGACACTGAAGCTTTCTTT
TRBV28	-	-	TRBJ1-2	CASSLGPAVTF	TGTGCCAGCAGTTTAGGGCCGGCCGTCACCTTC
TRBV2	-	-	TRBJ1-6	CASSQQGSNSPLHF	TGTGCCAGCAGCCAACAGGGTTCTAATTCACCCCTCCACTTT
TRBV28	-	-	TRBJ1-4	CASSLLAPGNEKLFF	TGTGCCAGCAGTTTACTGGCCCCAGGGAATGAAAAACTGTTTTTT
TRBV19	TRBD1	-	TRBJ2-7	CASSTERGTGAGQYF	TGTGCCAGTAGTACGGAAAGAGGGACAGGGGCTGGGCAGTACTTC
TRBV29-1	-	-	TRBJ2-7	CSVLGQGVHEQYF	TGCAGCGTCCTCGGACAAGGGGTCCACGAGCAGTACTTC
TRBV2	TRBD2	-	TRBJ2-3	CASSGRVASGFWDTQYF	TGTGCCAGCAGTGGAAGGGTGGCTAGCGGGTTCTGGGATACGCAGTATTTT
TRBV6-5	-	-	TRBJ2-1	CASRPTGDNEQFF	TGTGCCAGCAGACCCACGGGAGACAATGAGCAGTTCTTC
TRBV6-5	-	-	TRBJ1-1	CASSYSPPGGSTEAFF	TGTGCCAGCAGTTACTCCCCCCCGGGAGGGAGCACTGAAGCTTTCTTT
TRBV6-6	TRBD1	-	TRBJ1-6	CASSRGQGNSPLHF	TGTGCCAGCAGCCGAGGACAGGGAAATTCACCCCTCCACTTT
TRBV7-2	-	-	TRBJ1-2	CASSFLSQTNYGYTF	TGTGCCAGCAGCTTTCTTAGCCAGACTAACTATGGCTACACCTTC
TRBV20-1	-	-	TRBJ1-1	CSAVVNTEAFF	TGCAGTGCCGTTGTAAACACTGAAGCTTTCTTT
TRBV11-2	-	once	TRBJ1-1	CASSLVPRNTEAFF	TGTGCCAGCAGCTTAGTCCCCAGGAACACTGAAGCTTTCTTT
TRBV28	-	-	TRBJ1-6	CASSLQSDNSPLHF	TGTGCCAGCAGCCTACAGTCCGATAATTCACCCCTCCACTTT
TRBV28	TRBD1	-	TRBJ1-5	CASTADRDGSNQPQHF	TGTGCCAGCACTGCGGACAGGGATGGGAGCAATCAGCCCCAGCATTTT
TRBV4-1	-	-	TRBJ1-1	CASSPRDSRNTEAFF	TGCGCCAGCAGCCCGCGGGACTCACGGAACACTGAAGCTTTCTTT
TRBV2	-	-	TRBJ1-2	CATKPGDWNYGYTF	TGTGCCACCAAACCAGGGGATTGGAACTATGGCTACACCTTC